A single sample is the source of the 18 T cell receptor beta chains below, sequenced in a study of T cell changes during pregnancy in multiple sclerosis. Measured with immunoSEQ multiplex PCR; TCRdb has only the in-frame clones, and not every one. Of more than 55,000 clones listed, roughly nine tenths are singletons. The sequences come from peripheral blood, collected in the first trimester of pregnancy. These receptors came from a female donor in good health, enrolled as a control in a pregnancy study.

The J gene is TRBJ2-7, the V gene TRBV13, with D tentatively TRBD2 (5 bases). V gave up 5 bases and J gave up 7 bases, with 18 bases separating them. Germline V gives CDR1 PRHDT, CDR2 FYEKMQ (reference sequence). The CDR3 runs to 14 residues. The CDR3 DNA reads TGTGCCAGCAGCCCCCTGCGGACTTACGGGGAGCAGTACTTC. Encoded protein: CASSPLRTYGEQYF.

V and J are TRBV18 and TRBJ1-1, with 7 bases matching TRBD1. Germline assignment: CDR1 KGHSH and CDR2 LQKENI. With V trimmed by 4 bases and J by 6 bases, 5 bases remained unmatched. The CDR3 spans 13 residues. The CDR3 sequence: CASSLKGAAEAFF. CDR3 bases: TGTGCCAGCTCACTTAAGGGGGCCGCTGAAGCTTTCTTT. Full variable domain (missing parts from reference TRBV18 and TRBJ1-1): NAGVMQNPRHLVRRRGQEARLRCSPMKGHSHVYWYRQLPEEGLKFMVYLQKENIIDESGMPKERFSAEFPKEGPSILRIQQVVRGDSAAYFCASSLKGAAEAFFGQGTRLTVV.

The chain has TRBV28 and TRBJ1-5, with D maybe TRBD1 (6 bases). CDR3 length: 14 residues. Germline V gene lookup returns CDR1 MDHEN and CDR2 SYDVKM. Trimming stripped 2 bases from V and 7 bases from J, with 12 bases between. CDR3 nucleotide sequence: TGTGCCAGCAGTTTAAGGGGGATCGGACAGCCCCAGCATTTT. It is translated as CASSLRGIGQPQHF.

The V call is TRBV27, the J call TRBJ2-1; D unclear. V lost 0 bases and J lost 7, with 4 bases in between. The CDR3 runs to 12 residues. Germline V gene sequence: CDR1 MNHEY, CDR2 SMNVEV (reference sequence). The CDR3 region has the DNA TGTGCCAGCAGTTTATCCCCGAATGAGCAGTTCTTC. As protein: CASSLSPNEQFF.

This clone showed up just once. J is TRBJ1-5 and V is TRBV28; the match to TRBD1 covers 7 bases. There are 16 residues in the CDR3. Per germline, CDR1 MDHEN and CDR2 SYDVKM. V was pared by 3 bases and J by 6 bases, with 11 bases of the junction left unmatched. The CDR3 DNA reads TGTGCCAGCAGTTTCGGTGGCAGGGGGTTTAGTCAGCCCCAGCATTTT. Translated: CASSFGGRGFSQPQHF.

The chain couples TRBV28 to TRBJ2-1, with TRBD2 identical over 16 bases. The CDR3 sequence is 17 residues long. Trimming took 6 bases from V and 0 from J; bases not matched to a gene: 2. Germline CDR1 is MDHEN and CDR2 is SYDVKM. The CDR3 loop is CASRGLAGGGSYNEQFF. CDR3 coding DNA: TGTGCCAGCAGGGGACTAGCGGGAGGGGGCTCCTACAATGAGCAGTTCTTC.

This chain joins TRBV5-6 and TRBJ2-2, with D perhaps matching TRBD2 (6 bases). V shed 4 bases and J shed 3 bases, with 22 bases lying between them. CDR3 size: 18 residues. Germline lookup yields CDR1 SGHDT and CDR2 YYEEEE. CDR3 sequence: CASSPTPYLAKDTGELFF. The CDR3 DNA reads TGTGCCAGCAGCCCCACACCCTATCTAGCGAAAGACACCGGGGAGCTGTTTTTT.

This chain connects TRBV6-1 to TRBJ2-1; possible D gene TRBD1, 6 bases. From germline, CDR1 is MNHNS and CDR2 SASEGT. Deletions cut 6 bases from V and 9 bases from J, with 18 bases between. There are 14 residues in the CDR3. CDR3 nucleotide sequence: TGTGCCAGCAGCGAAAGAGGGGGATTGGTTGAGCAGTTCTTC. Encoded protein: CASSERGGLVEQFF.

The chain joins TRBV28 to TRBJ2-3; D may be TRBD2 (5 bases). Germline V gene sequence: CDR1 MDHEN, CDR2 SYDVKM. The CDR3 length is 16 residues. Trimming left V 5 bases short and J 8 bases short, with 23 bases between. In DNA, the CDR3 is TGTGCCAGCAGTAGCGTCGGGGTGGGCGTAGGTCGTACGCAGTATTTT. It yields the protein CASSSVGVGVGRTQYF.

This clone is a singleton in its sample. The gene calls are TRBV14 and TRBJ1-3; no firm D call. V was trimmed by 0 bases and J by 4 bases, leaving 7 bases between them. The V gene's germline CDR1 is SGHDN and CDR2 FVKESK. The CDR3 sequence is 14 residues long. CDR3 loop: CASSQEAVGNTIYF. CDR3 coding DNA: TGTGCCAGCAGCCAAGAAGCGGTGGGAAACACCATATATTTT.

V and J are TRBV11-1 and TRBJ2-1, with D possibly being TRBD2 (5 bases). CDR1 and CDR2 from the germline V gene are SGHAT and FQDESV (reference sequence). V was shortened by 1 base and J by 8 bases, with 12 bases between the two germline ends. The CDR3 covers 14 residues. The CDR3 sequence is CASSLDRMGDEQFF. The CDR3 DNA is TGTGCCAGCAGCTTAGACAGAATGGGAGATGAGCAGTTCTTC.

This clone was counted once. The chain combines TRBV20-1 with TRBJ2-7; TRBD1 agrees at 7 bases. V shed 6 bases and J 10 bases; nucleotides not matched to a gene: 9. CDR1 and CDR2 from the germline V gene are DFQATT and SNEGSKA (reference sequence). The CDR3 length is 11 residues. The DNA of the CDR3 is TGCAGTGCAAAAGACAGGGTGGAACAGTACTTC. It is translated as CSAKDRVEQYF.

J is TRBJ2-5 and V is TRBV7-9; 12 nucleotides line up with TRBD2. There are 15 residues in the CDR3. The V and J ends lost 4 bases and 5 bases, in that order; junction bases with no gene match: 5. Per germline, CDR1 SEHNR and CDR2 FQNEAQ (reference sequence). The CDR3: CASSSTSGSQETQYF. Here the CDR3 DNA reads TGTGCCAGCAGCTCGACTAGCGGGAGTCAGGAGACCCAGTACTTC.

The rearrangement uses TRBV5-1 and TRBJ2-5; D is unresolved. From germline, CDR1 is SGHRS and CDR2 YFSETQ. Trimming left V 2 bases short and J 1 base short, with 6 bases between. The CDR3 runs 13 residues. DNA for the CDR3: TGCGCCAGCAGCTTTACAGTCCAAGAGACCCAGTACTTC. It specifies CASSFTVQETQYF.

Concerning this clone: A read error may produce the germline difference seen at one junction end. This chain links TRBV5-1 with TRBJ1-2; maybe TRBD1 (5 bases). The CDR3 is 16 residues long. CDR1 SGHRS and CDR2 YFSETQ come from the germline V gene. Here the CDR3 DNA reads TGCGCCAGCAGCTCACTTGCCGCTACGGGGGATTATGACTACACCTTC. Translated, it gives CASSSLAATGDYDYTF.

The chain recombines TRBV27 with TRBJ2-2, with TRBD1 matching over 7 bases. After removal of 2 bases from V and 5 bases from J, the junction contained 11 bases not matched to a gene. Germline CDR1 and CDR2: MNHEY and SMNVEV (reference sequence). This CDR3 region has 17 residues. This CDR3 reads CASSLITGTARTGELFF. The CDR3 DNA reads TGTGCCAGCAGTTTAATCACAGGGACAGCGAGAACCGGGGAGCTGTTTTTT.

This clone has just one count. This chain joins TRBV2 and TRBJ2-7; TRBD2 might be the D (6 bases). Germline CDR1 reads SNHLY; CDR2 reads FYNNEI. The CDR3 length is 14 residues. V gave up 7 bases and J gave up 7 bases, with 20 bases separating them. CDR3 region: CASIRELSLPEQYF. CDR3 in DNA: TGTGCCAGCATACGGGAGCTCTCATTACCGGAGCAGTACTTC.

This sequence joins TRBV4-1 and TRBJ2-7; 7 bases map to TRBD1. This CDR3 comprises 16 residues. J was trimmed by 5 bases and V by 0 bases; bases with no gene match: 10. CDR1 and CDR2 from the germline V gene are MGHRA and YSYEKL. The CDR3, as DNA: TGCGCCAGCAGCCAAGATATGCGACAGGGAAGACACGAGCAGTACTTC. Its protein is CASSQDMRQGRHEQYF.